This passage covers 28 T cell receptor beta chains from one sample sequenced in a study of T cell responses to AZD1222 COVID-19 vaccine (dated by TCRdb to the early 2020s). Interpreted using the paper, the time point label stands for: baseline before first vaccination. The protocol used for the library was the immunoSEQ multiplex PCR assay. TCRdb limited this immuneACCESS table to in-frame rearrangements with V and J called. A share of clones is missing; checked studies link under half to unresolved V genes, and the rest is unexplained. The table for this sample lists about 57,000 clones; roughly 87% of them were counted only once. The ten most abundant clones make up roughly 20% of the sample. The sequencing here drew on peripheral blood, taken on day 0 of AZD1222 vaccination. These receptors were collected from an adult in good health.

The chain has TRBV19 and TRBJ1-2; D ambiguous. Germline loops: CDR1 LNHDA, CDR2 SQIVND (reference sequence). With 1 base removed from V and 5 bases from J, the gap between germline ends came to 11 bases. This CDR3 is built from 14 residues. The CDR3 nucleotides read TGTGCCAGTAGTATAGGGGCGACGGTTTATGGCTACACCTTC. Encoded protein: CASSIGATVYGYTF.

The CDR3 region is CASSTGTGVYNEQFF. The CDR3 region has the DNA TGCGCCAGCAGCACCGGGACAGGGGTGTACAATGAGCAGTTCTTC. The gene calls are TRBV5-1 and TRBJ2-1; 10 bases fit TRBD1. There are 15 residues in the CDR3. Germline CDR1 SGHRS, CDR2 YFSETQ. V dropped 4 bases and J dropped 4; count of bases not matched to a gene: 5. The full variable domain, its missing parts supplied by reference TRBV5-1 and TRBJ2-1, is KAGVTQTPRYLIKTRGQQVTLSCSPISGHRSVSWYQQTPGQGLQFLFEYFSETQRNKGNFPGRFSGRQFSNSRSEMNVSTLELGDSALYLCASSTGTGVYNEQFFGPGTRLTVL.

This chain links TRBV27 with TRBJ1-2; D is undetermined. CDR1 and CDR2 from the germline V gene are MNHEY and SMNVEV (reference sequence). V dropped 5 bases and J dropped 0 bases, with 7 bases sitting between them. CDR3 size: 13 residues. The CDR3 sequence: CASSISANYGYTF. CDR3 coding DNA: TGTGCCAGCAGTATAAGTGCTAACTATGGCTACACCTTC.

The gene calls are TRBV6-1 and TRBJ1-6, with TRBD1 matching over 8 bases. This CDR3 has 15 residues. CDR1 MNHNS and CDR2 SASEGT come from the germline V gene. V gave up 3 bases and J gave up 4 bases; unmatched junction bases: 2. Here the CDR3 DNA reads TGTGCCAGCAGTGATGGACAGGGTTATAATTCACCCCTCCACTTT. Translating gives CASSDGQGYNSPLHF.

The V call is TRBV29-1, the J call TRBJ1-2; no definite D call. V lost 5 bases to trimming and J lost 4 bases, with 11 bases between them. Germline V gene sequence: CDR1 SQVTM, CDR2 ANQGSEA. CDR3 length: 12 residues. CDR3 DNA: TGCAGCGTTTTCCCTCTTAGCTATGGCTACACCTTC. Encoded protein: CSVFPLSYGYTF.

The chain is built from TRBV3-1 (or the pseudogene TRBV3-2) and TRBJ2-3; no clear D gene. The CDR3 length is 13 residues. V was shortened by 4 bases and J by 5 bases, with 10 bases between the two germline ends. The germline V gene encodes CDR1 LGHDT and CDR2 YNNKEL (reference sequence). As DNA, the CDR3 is TGTGCCAGCAGCCTCCTCCAAGGAGATACGCAGTATTTT. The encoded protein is CASSLLQGDTQYF.

Written as DNA, the CDR3 is TGTGCCAGCAGTTTAAGGTCCCCGTGGCAGTACTTC. Translation gives CASSLRSPWQYF. The chain employs TRBV12-3 or TRBV12-4 and TRBJ2-7; D is unresolved. CDR3 length: 12 residues. With 2 bases removed from V and 9 bases from J, the gap between germline ends came to 11 bases.

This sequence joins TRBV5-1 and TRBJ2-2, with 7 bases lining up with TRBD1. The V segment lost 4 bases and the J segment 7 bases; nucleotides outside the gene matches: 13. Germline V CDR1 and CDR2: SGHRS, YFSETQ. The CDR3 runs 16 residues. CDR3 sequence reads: CASSKQTGLAIGELFF. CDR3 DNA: TGCGCCAGCAGCAAGCAGACAGGGCTGGCCATCGGGGAGCTGTTTTTT.

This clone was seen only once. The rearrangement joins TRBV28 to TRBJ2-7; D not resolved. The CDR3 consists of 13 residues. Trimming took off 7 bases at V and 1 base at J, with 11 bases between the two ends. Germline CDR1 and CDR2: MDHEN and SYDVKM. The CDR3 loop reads CASTGPPSYEQYF. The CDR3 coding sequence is TGTGCCAGCACGGGCCCCCCTTCCTACGAGCAGTACTTC.

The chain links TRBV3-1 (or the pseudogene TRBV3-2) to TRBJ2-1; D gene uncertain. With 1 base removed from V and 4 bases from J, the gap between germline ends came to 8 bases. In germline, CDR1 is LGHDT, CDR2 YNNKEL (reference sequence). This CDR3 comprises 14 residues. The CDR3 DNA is TGTGCCAGCAGCCAAGGGGTAGCTTACAATGAGCAGTTCTTC. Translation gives CASSQGVAYNEQFF.

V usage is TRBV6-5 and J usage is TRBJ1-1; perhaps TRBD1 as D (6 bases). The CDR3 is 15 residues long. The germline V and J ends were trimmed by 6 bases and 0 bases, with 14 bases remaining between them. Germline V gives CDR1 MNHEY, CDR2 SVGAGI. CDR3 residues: CASSKQGAVNTEAFF. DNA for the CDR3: TGTGCCAGCAGCAAACAGGGCGCCGTGAACACTGAAGCTTTCTTT.

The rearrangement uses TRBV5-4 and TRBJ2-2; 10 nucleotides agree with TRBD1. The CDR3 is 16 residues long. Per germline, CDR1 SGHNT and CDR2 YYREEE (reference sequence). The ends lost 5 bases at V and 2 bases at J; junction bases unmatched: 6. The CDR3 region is CASRTGTGDNTGELFF. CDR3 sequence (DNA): TGTGCCAGCAGAACCGGGACAGGGGACAACACCGGGGAGCTGTTTTTT.

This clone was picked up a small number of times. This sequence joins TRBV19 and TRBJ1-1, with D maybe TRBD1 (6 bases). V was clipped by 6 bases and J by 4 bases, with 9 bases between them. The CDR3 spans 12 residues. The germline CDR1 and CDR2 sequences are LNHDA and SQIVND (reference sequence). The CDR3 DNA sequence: TGTGCCAGTAGCCGGGACATCACTGAAGCTTTCTTT. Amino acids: CASSRDITEAFF.

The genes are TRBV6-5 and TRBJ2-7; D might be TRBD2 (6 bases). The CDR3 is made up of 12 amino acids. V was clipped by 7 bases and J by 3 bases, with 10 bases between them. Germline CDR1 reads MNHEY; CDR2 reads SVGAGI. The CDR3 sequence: CASIRGNYEQYF. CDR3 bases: TGTGCCAGCATACGGGGGAACTACGAGCAGTACTTC.

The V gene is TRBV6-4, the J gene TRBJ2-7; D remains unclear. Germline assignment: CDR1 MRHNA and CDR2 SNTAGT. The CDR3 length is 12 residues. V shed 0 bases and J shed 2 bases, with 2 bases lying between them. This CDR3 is CASSDSPYEQYF. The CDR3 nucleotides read TGTGCCAGCAGTGACTCCCCCTACGAGCAGTACTTC.

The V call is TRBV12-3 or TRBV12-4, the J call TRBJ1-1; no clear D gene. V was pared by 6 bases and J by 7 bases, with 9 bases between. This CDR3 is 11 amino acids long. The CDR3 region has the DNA TGTGCCAGCAGCAGGACGGGTGAAGCTTTCTTT. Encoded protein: CASSRTGEAFF.

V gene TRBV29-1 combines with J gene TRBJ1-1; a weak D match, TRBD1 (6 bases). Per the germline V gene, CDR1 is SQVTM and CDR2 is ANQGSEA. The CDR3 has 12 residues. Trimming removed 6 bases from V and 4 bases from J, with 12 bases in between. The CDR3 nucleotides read TGCAGCGTAGTGAGGGGGAGCACTGAAGCTTTCTTT. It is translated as CSVVRGSTEAFF.

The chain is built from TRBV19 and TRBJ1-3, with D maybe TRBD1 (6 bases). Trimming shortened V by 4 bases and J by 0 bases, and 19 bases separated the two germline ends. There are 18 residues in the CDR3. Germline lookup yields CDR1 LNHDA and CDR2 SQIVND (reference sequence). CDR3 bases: TGTGCCAGTAGTAACCTCCTCGGGGGGCAGAGCTCTGGAAACACCATATATTTT. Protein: CASSNLLGGQSSGNTIYF.

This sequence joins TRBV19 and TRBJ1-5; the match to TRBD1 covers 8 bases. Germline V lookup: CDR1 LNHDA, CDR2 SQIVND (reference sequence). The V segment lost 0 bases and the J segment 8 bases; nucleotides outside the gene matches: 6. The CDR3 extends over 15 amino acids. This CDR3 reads CASSIDTDREEPQHF. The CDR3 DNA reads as TGTGCCAGTAGTATAGATACGGACAGGGAAGAGCCCCAGCATTTT.

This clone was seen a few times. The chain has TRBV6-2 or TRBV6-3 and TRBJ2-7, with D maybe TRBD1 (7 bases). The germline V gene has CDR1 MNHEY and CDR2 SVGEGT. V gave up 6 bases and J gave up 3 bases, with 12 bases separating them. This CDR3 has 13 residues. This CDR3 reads CASSRGAFYEQYF. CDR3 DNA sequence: TGTGCCAGCAGCAGGGGGGCCTTCTACGAGCAGTACTTC.

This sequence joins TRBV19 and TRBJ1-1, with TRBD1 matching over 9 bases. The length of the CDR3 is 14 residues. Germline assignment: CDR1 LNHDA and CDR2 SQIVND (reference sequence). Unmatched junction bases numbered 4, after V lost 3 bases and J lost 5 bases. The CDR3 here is CASSIIDRGTEAFF. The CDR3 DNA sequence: TGTGCCAGTAGTATTATTGACAGGGGGACTGAAGCTTTCTTT.

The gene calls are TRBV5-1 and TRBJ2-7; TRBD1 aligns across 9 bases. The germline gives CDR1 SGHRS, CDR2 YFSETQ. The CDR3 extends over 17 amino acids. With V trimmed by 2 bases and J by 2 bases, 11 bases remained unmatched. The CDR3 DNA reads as TGCGCCAGCAGCTTTAGAACAGGGGGCTTAGTCACCTACGAGCAGTACTTC. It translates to CASSFRTGGLVTYEQYF. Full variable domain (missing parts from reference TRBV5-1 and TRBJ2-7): KAGVTQTPRYLIKTRGQQVTLSCSPISGHRSVSWYQQTPGQGLQFLFEYFSETQRNKGNFPGRFSGRQFSNSRSEMNVSTLELGDSALYLCASSFRTGGLVTYEQYFGPGTRLTVT.

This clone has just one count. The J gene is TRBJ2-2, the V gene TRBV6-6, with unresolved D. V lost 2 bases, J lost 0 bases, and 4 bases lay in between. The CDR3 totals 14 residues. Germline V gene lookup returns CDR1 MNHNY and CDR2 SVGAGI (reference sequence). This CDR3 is CASSYGANTGELFF. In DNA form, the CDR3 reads TGTGCCAGCAGTTACGGGGCGAACACCGGGGAGCTGTTTTTT.

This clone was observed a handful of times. The CDR3, as DNA: TGTGCCAGCAGTCACAAAAACAACAGGGGGAGCTATGGCTACACCTTC. Its translation: CASSHKNNRGSYGYTF. The chain links TRBV6-6 to TRBJ1-2, with TRBD1 matching over 8 bases. CDR3 length: 16 amino acids. Germline V gene sequence: CDR1 MNHNY, CDR2 SVGAGI (reference sequence). Germline trimming cut 5 bases from V and 4 bases from J; bases unmatched to any gene: 12.

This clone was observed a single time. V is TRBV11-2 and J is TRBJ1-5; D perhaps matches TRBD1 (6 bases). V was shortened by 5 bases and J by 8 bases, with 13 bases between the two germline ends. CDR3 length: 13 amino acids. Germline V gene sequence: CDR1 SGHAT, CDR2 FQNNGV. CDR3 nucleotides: TGTGCCAGCAGCCGAAACAGGGACGAGCCCCAGCATTTT. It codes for CASSRNRDEPQHF.

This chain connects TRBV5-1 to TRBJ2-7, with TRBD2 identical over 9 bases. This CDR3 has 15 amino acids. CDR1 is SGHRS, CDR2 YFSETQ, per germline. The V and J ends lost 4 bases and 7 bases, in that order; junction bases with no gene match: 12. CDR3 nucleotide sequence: TGCGCCAGCAGCCTAAGGGGCGGGGGGGCGAGTGAGCAGTACTTC. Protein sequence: CASSLRGGGASEQYF.

In DNA form, the CDR3 reads TGTGCCAGCAGCAAAGCGTCGCAGAGGGGGCGAGATACGCAGTATTTT. It encodes CASSKASQRGRDTQYF. V usage is TRBV21-1 and J usage is TRBJ2-3; whether TRBD1, the table's D call, matches the DNA was not checked. TRBV21-1 is reported as a pseudogene. The CDR3 sequence is 16 residues long.

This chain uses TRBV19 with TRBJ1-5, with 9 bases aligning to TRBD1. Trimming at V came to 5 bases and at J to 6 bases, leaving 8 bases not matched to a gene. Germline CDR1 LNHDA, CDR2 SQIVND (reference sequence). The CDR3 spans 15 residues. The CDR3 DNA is TGTGCCAGTAGTCCGGGACAGGGAAGAACTCAGCCCCAGCATTTT. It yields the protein CASSPGQGRTQPQHF.